Listed below are T cell receptor beta chains from one sample, sequenced in a study of technical replicates of blood from a few donors. Clones were read by immunoSEQ multiplex PCR, and TCRdb kept only the in-frame ones, dropping some. Of over 50,000 clones detected, around 85% appear once; the ten largest clones hold 5.1%. The material sequenced was PBMCs. These receptors were collected from a human donor in good health. Some clones in this sample may be carry-over from other donors' samples. The CDR3 runs from the conserved cysteine through the conserved F or W. Fields, in order: CDR3 length, J gene, V gene, D gene, clone size, CDR3 protein, CDR3 DNA. The D gene is left open where the match is weak. The size entry is marked missing in some rows and otherwise reads once, few, many or a size class.

16 TRBJ2-1 TRBV5-1 NA NA CASTPGGTEAYNEQFF TGCGCCAGCACACCGGGGGGGACAGAGGCCTACAATGAGCAGTTCTTC
14 TRBJ2-7 TRBV5-1 NA NA CASSIPSALYEQYF TGCGCCAGCAGCATACCTAGCGCTCTCTACGAGCAGTACTTC
15 TRBJ2-7 TRBV7-9 TRBD1 NA CASTQSGTGAYEQYF TGTGCCAGCACACAATCCGGGACAGGGGCCTACGAGCAGTACTTC
15 TRBJ2-5 TRBV9 TRBD1 NA CASSVDRQGVGTQYF TGTGCCAGCAGCGTAGATAGGCAGGGGGTCGGGACCCAGTACTTC
14 TRBJ2-3 TRBV2 TRBD2 NA CASRKGGGTDTQYF TGTGCCAGCAGAAAAGGCGGGGGGACAGATACGCAGTATTTT
13 TRBJ2-5 TRBV11-1 NA NA CASSLTGSETQYF TGTGCCAGCAGCTTAACGGGGTCCGAGACCCAGTACTTC
15 TRBJ1-6 TRBV5-1 TRBD1 once CASSLIGGGNSPLHF TGCGCCAGCAGCTTGATAGGGGGCGGCAATTCACCCCTCCACTTT
15 TRBJ2-6 TRBV5-4 TRBD1 NA CASSPRGPGANVLTF TGTGCCAGCAGCCCCAGGGGGCCTGGGGCCAACGTCCTGACTTTC
15 TRBJ2-1 TRBV29-1 NA NA CSVGTAKSSYNEQFF TGCAGCGTTGGGACTGCCAAGAGCTCCTACAATGAGCAGTTCTTC
15 TRBJ2-1 TRBV29-1 TRBD2 NA CSVEDGSGSWNEQFF TGCAGCGTTGAAGACGGTAGCGGGAGTTGGAATGAGCAGTTCTTC
13 TRBJ2-7 TRBV2 TRBD2 NA CASRLAGAYEQYF TGTGCCAGCAGACTAGCGGGAGCCTACGAGCAGTACTTC
16 TRBJ2-7 TRBV5-6 NA once CASSLGHRAFWSGQYF TGTGCCAGCAGCTTGGGACACAGAGCATTTTGGTCCGGGCAGTACTTC
16 TRBJ2-3 TRBV21-1 NA NA CASPTGRERSTDTQYF TGTGCCAGCCCCACCGGGCGGGAACGTAGCACAGATACGCAGTATTTT
16 TRBJ1-2 TRBV4-1 NA NA CASSQSWAHSGYGYTF TGCGCCAGCAGCCAGTCCTGGGCCCACTCAGGCTATGGCTACACCTTC
13 TRBJ1-1 TRBV4-3 TRBD1 NA CASSQQGAAEAFF TGCGCCAGCAGCCAACAGGGGGCGGCTGAAGCTTTCTTT
16 TRBJ1-3 TRBV9 NA NA CASSVKQGYSGNTIYF TGTGCCAGCAGCGTAAAACAGGGATACTCTGGAAACACCATATATTTT
17 TRBJ2-5 TRBV5-6 NA NA CASSFMYRYSNKETQYF TGTGCCAGCAGCTTCATGTACCGTTACAGCAATAAAGAGACCCAGTACTTC
14 TRBJ1-6 TRBV7-3 NA NA CASSPGPNNSPLHF TGTGCCAGCAGCCCAGGCCCAAATAATTCACCCCTCCACTTT
13 TRBJ1-5 TRBV30 NA NA CAWSTDSNQPQHF TGTGCCTGGAGTACTGATAGCAATCAGCCCCAGCATTTT
14 TRBJ1-2 TRBV5-6 TRBD1 NA CASSSTGEGYGYTF TGTGCCAGCAGCTCAACAGGGGAAGGCTATGGCTACACCTTC